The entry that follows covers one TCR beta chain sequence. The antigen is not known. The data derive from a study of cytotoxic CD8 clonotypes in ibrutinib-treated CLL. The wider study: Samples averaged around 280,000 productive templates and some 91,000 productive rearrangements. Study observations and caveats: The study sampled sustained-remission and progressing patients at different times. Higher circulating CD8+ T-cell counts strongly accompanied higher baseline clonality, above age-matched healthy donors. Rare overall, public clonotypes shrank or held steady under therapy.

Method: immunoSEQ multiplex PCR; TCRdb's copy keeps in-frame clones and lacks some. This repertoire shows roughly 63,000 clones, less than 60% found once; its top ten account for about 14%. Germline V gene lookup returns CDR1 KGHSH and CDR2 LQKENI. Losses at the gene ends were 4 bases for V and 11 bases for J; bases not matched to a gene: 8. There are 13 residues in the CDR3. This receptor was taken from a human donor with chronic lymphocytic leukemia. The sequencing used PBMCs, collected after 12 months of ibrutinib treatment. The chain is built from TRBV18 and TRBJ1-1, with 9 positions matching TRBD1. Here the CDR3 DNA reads TGTGCCAGCTCACAGGGACAGGGCCGGAGTGCTTTCTTT. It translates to CASSQGQGRSAFF.